Below, one T cell receptor (beta chain) is given with its context. As defined, naive CD8 cells were CD45RO-negative and positively selected for CCR7, with terminally differentiated effector memory CD45RA+ cells excluded. The entry originates in a study of shared clonotypes between healthy human individuals. Assay used: immunoSEQ multiplex PCR; TCRdb lists only in-frame clones, some missing. The sample shows millions of clones, about 95% of them seen only once. The CDR3 covers 15 residues. Trimming stripped 6 bases from V and 4 bases from J, with 13 bases between. The germline gives CDR1 MNHNY, CDR2 SVGAGI (reference sequence).

The origin of this receptor is a man in his late teens or twenties in good health. The genes are TRBV6-6 and TRBJ1-6; no reliable D call. Sequencing was carried out using naive CD8+ T cells sorted from blood. For the CDR3, the DNA is TGTGCCAGCAGCCCCGTCCTCGGTTATAATTCACCCCTCCACTTT. This codes for CASSPVLGYNSPLHF.